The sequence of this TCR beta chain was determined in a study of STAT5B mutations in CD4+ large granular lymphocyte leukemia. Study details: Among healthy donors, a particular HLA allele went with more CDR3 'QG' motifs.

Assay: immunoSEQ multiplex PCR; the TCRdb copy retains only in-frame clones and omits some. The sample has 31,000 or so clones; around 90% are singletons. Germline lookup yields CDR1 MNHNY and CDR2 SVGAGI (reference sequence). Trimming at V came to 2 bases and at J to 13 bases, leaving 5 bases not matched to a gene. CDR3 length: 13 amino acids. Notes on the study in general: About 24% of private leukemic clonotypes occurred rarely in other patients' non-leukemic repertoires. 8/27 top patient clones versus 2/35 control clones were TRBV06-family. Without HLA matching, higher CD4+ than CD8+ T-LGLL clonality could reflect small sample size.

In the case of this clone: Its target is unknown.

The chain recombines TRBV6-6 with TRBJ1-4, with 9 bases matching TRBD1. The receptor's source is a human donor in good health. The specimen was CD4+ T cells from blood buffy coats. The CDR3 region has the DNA TGTGCCAGCAGTTACGCCCCGGGACAGGGACTGTTTTTT. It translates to CASSYAPGQGLFF.